This passage covers 17 T cell receptor beta chains from one sample sequenced in a study of beta chain features in type 1 diabetes. Study observations and caveats: Type 1 diabetes patients showed a moderate but significant shortening of TCRB CDR3s in all four CD4+ subsets.

Sequencing targeted expressed TCRB transcripts, as all isolated RNA had been reverse transcribed. Profiled with immunoSEQ multiplex PCR; TCRdb holds only in-frame clones, not every one. The profile shows tens of thousands of clones, around 40% of them singletons. Their antigens remain unidentified. The specimen was Tregs from blood. The source of these receptors is a young man with type 1 diabetes.

The chain has TRBV2 and TRBJ1-2; the match to TRBD1 covers 7 bases. This CDR3 has 12 amino acids. Looked up from germline, CDR1 is SNHLY and CDR2 is FYNNEI. After removal of 6 bases from V and 10 bases from J, the junction contained 8 bases not matched to a gene. CDR3 DNA sequence: TGTGCCAGCAGCGCCCCGGGACAGTTCTACACCTTC. Encoded protein: CASSAPGQFYTF.

J is TRBJ2-3 and V is TRBV6-1; 12 positions agree with TRBD2. CDR3 size: 17 residues. V lost 4 bases, J lost 2 bases, and 7 bases stayed unmatched. Germline V gives CDR1 MNHNS, CDR2 SASEGT. The CDR3 DNA follows: TGTGCCAGCAGTGCCCAGGGACTAGCGGGCGTCACAGATACGCAGTATTTT. Its protein product is CASSAQGLAGVTDTQYF.

The chain recombines TRBV6-5 with TRBJ2-1; TRBD2 is a possible D gene (5 bases). The length of the CDR3 is 16 residues. The V gene's germline CDR1 is MNHEY and CDR2 SVGAGI. Trimming took off 2 bases at V and 11 bases at J, with 22 bases between the two ends. The CDR3 DNA is TGTGCCAGCAGTTACGGGGATAGGGCAGGTGAGGGAAAGCAGTTCTTC. Translation: CASSYGDRAGEGKQFF.

The rearrangement joins TRBV4-3 to TRBJ2-1; 10 bases map to TRBD1. CDR3 length: 14 amino acids. From germline, CDR1 is LGHNA and CDR2 YSLEER. J lost 7 bases, V lost 4 bases, and 4 bases had no gene match. Here the CDR3 DNA reads TGCGCCAGCAGCCGGGGGGGACAGGGGAATGAGCAGTTCTTC. Protein sequence: CASSRGGQGNEQFF.

This clone was counted a few times. V is TRBV28 and J is TRBJ1-2, with D possibly matching TRBD1 (5 bases). The germline CDR1 and CDR2 sequences are MDHEN and SYDVKM. This CDR3 has 12 amino acids. V dropped 7 bases and J dropped 8 bases, with 14 bases sitting between them. The CDR3 spells CASNGAGQGYTF. For the CDR3, the DNA is TGTGCCAGCAATGGGGCAGGGCAAGGCTACACCTTC.

The chain has TRBV5-4 and TRBJ2-5; no definite D call. Between the trimmed V and J ends, which lost 2 bases and 5 bases, there was a span of 13 bases. Germline V gene lookup returns CDR1 SGHNT and CDR2 YYREEE (reference sequence). The CDR3 is made up of 14 amino acids. The CDR3 DNA reads as TGTGCCAGCAGCTTTGAGGCCACGCCGGAGACCCAGTACTTC. Translated, it gives CASSFEATPETQYF.

V is TRBV4-1 and J is TRBJ1-5; TRBD1 is a possible D gene (5 bases). Germline-derived CDR1 and CDR2 are MGHRA and YSYEKL. This CDR3 contains 14 residues. V was cut by 4 bases and J by 5 bases, with 12 bases left in between. The CDR3: CASSPRDSDQPQHF. In DNA, the CDR3 is TGCGCCAGCAGCCCCCGGGACTCTGATCAGCCCCAGCATTTT.

This chain connects TRBV5-1 to TRBJ2-3, with 12 positions matching TRBD1. The CDR3 consists of 13 residues. V lost 10 bases, J lost 4 bases, and 4 bases stayed unmatched. Germline CDR1 reads SGHRS; CDR2 reads YFSETQ. The CDR3, as DNA: TGCGCCTGCGGGACAGGGGGCGCAGATACGCAGTATTTT. Translated: CACGTGGADTQYF.

V usage is TRBV6-5 and J usage is TRBJ2-1; TRBD2 matches 7 bases. The CDR3 length is 14 residues. Germline CDR1 reads MNHEY; CDR2 reads SVGAGI. After removal of 2 bases from V and 9 bases from J, the junction contained 7 bases not matched to a gene. The CDR3 sequence: CASSYVRTSAEQFF. In nucleotides, the CDR3 is TGTGCCAGCAGTTACGTGCGTACTAGCGCTGAGCAGTTCTTC.

This clone was counted at least ten times. V is TRBV14 and J is TRBJ2-1; 7 bases map to TRBD2. Unmatched junction bases numbered 15, after V lost 3 bases and J lost 4 bases. This CDR3 is built from 18 residues. CDR1 and CDR2 (germline): SGHDN, FVKESK. The CDR3, as DNA: TGTGCCAGCAGCCAGGAGGGCCCGCGGGAGAAGATTTACAATGAGCAGTTCTTC. Its translation is CASSQEGPREKIYNEQFF.

Written as DNA, the CDR3 is TGTGCCAGCAGCGTAGGCATAAGCGGGAGAGGATACAATGAGCAGTTCTTC. As protein: CASSVGISGRGYNEQFF. This chain links TRBV9 with TRBJ2-1; 8 bases are a match to TRBD2. Germline CDR1 reads SGDLS; CDR2 reads YYNGEE. V was pared by 0 bases and J by 4 bases, with 9 bases of the junction left unmatched. There are 17 residues in the CDR3.

This clone was seen only a few times. The chain has TRBV28 and TRBJ2-3; 9 nucleotides align to TRBD2. Trimming took 5 bases from V and 0 from J; bases not matched to a gene: 6. CDR3 length: 16 residues. The germline CDR1 and CDR2 sequences are MDHEN and SYDVKM. The CDR3 DNA sequence: TGTGCCAGCAGTCCGCGGGAGGGAAGGAGCACAGATACGCAGTATTTT. Protein: CASSPREGRSTDTQYF.

This chain uses TRBV18 with TRBJ2-1, with 8 bases matching TRBD2. The junction had 14 bases not matched to a gene; V was cut back by 5 bases and J by 5 bases. The V gene's germline CDR1 is KGHSH and CDR2 LQKENI. The CDR3 contains 17 residues. The CDR3 here is CASSSTSGTRMDNEQFF. The CDR3 DNA reads TGTGCCAGCTCATCTACCTCCGGGACTAGAATGGACAATGAGCAGTTCTTC.

This clone was picked up a small number of times. The chain combines TRBV6-5 with TRBJ1-2, with D possibly being TRBD1 (6 bases). The germline V gene has CDR1 MNHEY and CDR2 SVGAGI. The length of the CDR3 is 15 residues. V shed 2 bases and J shed 1 base, with 11 bases lying between them. In DNA form, the CDR3 reads TGTGCCAGCAGTTACCGAAACAGGGTTAACTATGGCTACACCTTC. It translates to CASSYRNRVNYGYTF.

This chain links TRBV20-1 with TRBJ1-2, with D uncertain. This CDR3 spans 11 amino acids. V was trimmed by 3 bases and J by 8 bases, leaving 10 bases between them. Germline values: CDR1 DFQATT, CDR2 SNEGSKA (reference sequence). The CDR3 sequence is CSARNAGGYTF. The CDR3 DNA sequence: TGCAGTGCTAGGAATGCGGGAGGCTACACCTTC.

This clone was counted only a few times. The chain joins TRBV28 to TRBJ1-5, with 7 bases fitting TRBD1. The CDR3 loop spans 14 amino acids. V was pared by 5 bases and J by 8 bases, with 9 bases of the junction left unmatched. Germline V CDR1 and CDR2: MDHEN, SYDVKM. The chain's CDR3 is CASSLDRVRKPQHF. The CDR3 DNA sequence: TGTGCCAGCAGTCTTGACAGGGTGCGAAAGCCCCAGCATTTT.

This clone was picked up a small number of times. CDR3 sequence: CASSRGYQETQYF. The DNA of the CDR3 is TGTGCCAGCAGTCGAGGATACCAAGAGACCCAGTACTTC. The rearrangement joins TRBV6-1 to TRBJ2-5; D is unresolved. The germline V gene has CDR1 MNHNS and CDR2 SASEGT. V was shortened by 5 bases and J by 0 bases, with 7 bases between the two germline ends. The CDR3 contains 13 residues.